This TCR beta chain was sequenced for a study of T cell repertoires in cytomegalovirus infection (dated by TCRdb to about 2019). With respect to the entire study: Peptide stimulations targeted recently identified HLA-C-restricted CMV epitopes, whose presentation resists viral immunomodulation, together with well-studied HLA-B-restricted epitopes. Donor HLA type was relevant to the analysis, because carriage of CMV infection together with the matching HLA type was indicated by public TCR beta signatures. Results the study describes overall, beyond this receptor: Carriers of CMV infection plus the relevant HLA type were discriminated by the cumulative frequency of public TCR beta family members in the study cohort and in an independent approximately 350-donor cohort. The ex vivo response was dominated by HLA-C-restricted CMV-specific TCR beta clonotypes, and the single most frequent clonotype in two of eight donors was supplied by these HLA-C-restricted clonotypes.

TCRdb lists the instrument as Illumina HiSeq 1500. TCRdb took the public reads, trimmed them with fastp at Q25, ran MiXCR for clone calling and kept in-frame beta chains. Each entry merges the rows of one CDR3 protein and shows their most common DNA and genes. For this sample the table gives about half a million distinct CDR3 sequences, of which roughly a third were detected only once. Of the sample, about a sixth falls within the top ten clones. In the paper's terms, the treatment or condition label means: in vitro stimulation with specific CMV peptide epitopes to enrich CMV-specific T cells. In its sample, this clonotype was seen a few times. Its antigen remains unidentified. No much larger clone is present one base from it, and per-base qualities are unavailable. The V and J ends are trimmed by 2 bases and 2 bases, leaving 9 bases between them. Its CDR3 holds 14 amino acids, cysteine through phenylalanine. The kept DNA is CDR3 alone, 42 bases in frame from the first base. From the germline V gene, CDR1 is SGHVS and CDR2 is FNYEAQ.

The chain is assembled from TRBV7-6 and TRBJ1-2; TRBD1 is a possible D gene, resting on 6 matching bases. Sequencing used cultured PBMCs, obtained from culture after CMV antigen stimulation. This clonotype originated in a human donor in good health (CMV status not recorded). Some clones in this sample may be carry-over from other donors' samples. The bases read TGTGCCAGCAGCTTATCCGGGACAAACTATGGCTACACCTTC. This gives the protein CASSLSGTNYGYTF.